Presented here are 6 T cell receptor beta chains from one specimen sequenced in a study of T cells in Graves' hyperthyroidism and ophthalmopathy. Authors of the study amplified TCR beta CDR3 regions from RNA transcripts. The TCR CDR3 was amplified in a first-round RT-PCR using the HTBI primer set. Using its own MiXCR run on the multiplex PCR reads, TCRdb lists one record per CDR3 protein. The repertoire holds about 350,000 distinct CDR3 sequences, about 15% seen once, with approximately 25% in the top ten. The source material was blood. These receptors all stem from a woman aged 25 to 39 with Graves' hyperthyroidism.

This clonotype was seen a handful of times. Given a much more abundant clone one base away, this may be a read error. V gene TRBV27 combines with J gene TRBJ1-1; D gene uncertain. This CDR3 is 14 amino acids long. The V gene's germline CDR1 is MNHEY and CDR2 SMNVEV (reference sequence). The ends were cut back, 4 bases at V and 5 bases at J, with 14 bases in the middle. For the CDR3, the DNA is TGTGCCAGCAGTTCAAGGTCGATAGGAACTGAAGCTTTCTTT. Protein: CASSSRSIGTEAFF.

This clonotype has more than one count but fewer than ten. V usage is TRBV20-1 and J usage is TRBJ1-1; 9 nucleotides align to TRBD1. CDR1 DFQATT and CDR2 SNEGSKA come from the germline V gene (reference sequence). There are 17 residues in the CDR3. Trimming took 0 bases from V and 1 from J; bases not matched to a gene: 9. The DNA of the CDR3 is TGCAGTGCTAGAGATGCACAGGGGGCGCAGAGGAACACTGAAGCTTTCTTT. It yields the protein CSARDAQGAQRNTEAFF.

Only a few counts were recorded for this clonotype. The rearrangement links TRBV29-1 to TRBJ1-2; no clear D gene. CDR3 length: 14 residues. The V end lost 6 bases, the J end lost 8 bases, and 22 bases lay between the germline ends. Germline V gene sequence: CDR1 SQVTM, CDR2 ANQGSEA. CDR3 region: CSVPREGSNRGYTF. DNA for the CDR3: TGCAGCGTCCCGAGGGAAGGTTCGAATCGGGGCTACACCTTC.

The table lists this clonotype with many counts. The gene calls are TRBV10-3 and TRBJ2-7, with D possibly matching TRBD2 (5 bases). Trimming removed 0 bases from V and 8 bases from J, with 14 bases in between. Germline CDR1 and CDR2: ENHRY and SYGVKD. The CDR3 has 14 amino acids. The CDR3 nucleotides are TGTGCCATCAGTGAGTCGCGAGGGAATAGTAAGCAGTACTTC. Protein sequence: CAISESRGNSKQYF.

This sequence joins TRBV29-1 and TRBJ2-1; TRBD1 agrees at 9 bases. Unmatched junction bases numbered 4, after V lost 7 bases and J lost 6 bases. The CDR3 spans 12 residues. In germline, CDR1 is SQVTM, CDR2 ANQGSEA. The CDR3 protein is CSAPTGGNEQFF. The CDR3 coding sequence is TGCAGCGCCCCGACAGGGGGCAATGAGCAGTTCTTC.

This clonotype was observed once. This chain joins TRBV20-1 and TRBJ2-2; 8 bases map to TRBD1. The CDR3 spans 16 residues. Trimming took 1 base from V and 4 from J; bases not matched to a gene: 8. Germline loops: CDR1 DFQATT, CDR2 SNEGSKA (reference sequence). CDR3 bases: TGCAGTGCTAGAGGTCCGGGACAGGCGGCCACCGGGGAGCTGTTTTTT. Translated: CSARGPGQAATGELFF.